This TCR beta chain came from a study of cytomegalovirus exposure and HLA in healthy donors. Overall study results and limits: Indistinguishable V segments, including TRBV6-2 and TRBV6-3, were excluded. Among TCR beta chains, those listed as cytomegalovirus-associated numbered more than 150.

In the case of this clone: What it recognizes is unknown.

The PCR had 60 Vbeta and 13 Jbeta primers. The protocol was immunoSEQ multiplex PCR, while the TCRdb copy is restricted to in-frame clones and leaves out a portion. The sample includes 130,000 to 150,000 clones, approximately 74% of them seen just once. The V gene's germline CDR1 is SGHNT and CDR2 YYREEE (reference sequence). Trimming took 0 bases from V and 6 from J, leaving 10 bases between them. This CDR3 region has 14 residues. The genes are TRBV5-4 and TRBJ2-4, with D tentatively TRBD1 (6 bases). The clonotype was recovered from a young man in good health and CMV-seropositive. The sample consisted of PBMCs. The CDR3 region has the DNA TGTGCCAGCAGCTTGGATACAGGGCCAAACATTCAGTACTTC. Protein sequence: CASSLDTGPNIQYF.